Listed here is a single T cell receptor beta chain. This clonotype was recorded a few times. No antigen is known for it. No per-base quality is available; no much larger clone lies one base away. The data were taken from a study of response to subunit inactivated influenza vaccine (dated by TCRdb to 2016 to 2019). For the wider study: Deep quantitative T cell receptor repertoire profiling was used in the study to track responses to a trivalent subunit inactivated influenza vaccine.

Study-wide conclusions, independent of this receptor: According to the authors, only a limited number of new T cells may be recruited by each seasonal influenza vaccination.

The germline V gene yields LGHNA for CDR1 and YSLEER for CDR2. V loses 0 bases at its end and J loses 3 bases; junction bases beyond the gene matches: 3. The CDR3 runs 16 amino acids, cysteine and phenylalanine included. Just the 48-base CDR3 DNA is kept, in frame starting at base 1. Receptor amplification or capture employed RT-PCR. The sequencer listed for this sample is Illumina HiSeq 2500. TCRdb trimmed the raw reads at Q25, called clones with MiXCR and kept productive beta chains. CDR3 protein sequences are deduplicated, and each keeps its most common genes and DNA. The table for this sample lists approximately 200,000 distinct CDR3 sequences; approximately 14% of them were counted only once. The ten largest clones represent approximately 25% of the sample.

The TCR comes from a man aged 50 or older who received an inactivated influenza vaccine. Donor details come from another sample of the same person, matched by shared clones. The material sequenced was CD8+ T cells sorted from PBMCs, taken roughly 5 days after vaccination. Recombination connected TRBV4-3 to TRBJ2-1; TRBD2 matches 9 bases in the middle. The sequence in DNA is TGCGCCAGCAGCCAAGAAAGCGGGGGGCACTACAATGAGCAGTTCTTC. This encodes CASSQESGGHYNEQFF.